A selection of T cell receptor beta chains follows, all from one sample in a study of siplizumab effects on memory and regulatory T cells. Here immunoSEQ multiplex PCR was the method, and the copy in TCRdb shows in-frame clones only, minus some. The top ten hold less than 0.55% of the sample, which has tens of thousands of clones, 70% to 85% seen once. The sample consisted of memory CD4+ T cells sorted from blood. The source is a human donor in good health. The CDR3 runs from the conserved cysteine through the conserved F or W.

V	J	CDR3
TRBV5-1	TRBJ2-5	CASSSPDTETQYF
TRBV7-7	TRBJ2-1	CASSSSGLKPYNEQFF
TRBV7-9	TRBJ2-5	CASSWEARETQYF
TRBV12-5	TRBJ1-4	CASGGGDEKLFF
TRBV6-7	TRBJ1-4	CASSRQGEKLFF
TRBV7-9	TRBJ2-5	CASGDFLSQETQYF
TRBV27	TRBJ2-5	CASGNRGGVETQYF
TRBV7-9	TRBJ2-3	CASSSTDTQYF
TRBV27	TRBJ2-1	CASRTTGGAYNEQFF
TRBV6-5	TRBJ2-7	CASSRTALYEQYF
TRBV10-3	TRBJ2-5	CAISERGGQQETQYF
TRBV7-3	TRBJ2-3	CASSGNYADTQYF
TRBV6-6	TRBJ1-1	CASGTGMNTEAFF
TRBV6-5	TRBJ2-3	CASSFTGETDTQYF
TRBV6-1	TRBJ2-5	CASKRDRGQETQYF
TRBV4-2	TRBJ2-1	CASSHPGGSGLSYNEQFF
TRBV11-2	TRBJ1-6	CASSDDRANSPLHF
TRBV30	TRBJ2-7	CPWGIDYAQYF
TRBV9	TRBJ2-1	CASSETSGGAYEQFF
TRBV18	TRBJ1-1	CASSLRQGRDTEAFF
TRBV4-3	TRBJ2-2	CASSQGTQGALTGELFF
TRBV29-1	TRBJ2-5	CSVEGLDETQYF
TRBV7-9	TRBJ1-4	CASSLGGSDEKLFF